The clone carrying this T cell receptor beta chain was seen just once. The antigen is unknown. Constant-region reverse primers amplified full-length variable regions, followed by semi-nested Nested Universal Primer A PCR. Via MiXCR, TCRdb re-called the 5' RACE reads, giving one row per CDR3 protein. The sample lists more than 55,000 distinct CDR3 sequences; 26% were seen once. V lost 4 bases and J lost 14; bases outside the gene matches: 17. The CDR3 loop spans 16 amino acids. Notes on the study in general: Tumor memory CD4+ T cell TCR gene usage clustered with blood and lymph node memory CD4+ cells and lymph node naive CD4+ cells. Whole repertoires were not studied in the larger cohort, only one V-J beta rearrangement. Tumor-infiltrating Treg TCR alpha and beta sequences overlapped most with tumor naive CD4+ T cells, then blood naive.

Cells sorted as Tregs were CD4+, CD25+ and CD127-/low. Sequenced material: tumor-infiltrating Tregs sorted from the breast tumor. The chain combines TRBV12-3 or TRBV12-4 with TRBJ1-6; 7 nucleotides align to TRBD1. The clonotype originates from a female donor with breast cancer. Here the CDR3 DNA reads TGTGCCAGCAGTTCACCCCGGGACAGCCTCTTTCTTTCCCTCCACTTT. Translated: CASSSPRDSLFLSLHF.